This is a list of T cell receptor beta chains from one sample in a study of T cell responses to AZD1222 COVID-19 vaccine. The repertoire was sequenced with immunoSEQ multiplex PCR; TCRdb's copy has only in-frame clones and lacks some. The repertoire holds approximately 90,000 clones, with approximately 90% as singletons. This specimen consisted of peripheral blood, obtained on day 0 of AZD1222 vaccination. The receptors come from an adult in good health. Each CDR3 is given with its conserved first and last residue. The D gene is left open where the match is weak. For some rows the clone size is stated as once, few or many, or as a class when expanded; others skip it.

cdr3_nt: TGTGCCAGCAGCCAACTAGCGGGGGGAATCCAAGAGACCCAGTACTTC
cdr3_aa: CASSQLAGGIQETQYF
clone_size: once
d_call: TRBD2
j_call: TRBJ2-5
v_call: TRBV3-1/TRBV3-2

cdr3_nt: TGTGCCAGTTCAGTGGGACAGGGGATTTCCTACGAGCAGTACTTC
cdr3_aa: CASSVGQGISYEQYF
clone_size: -
d_call: TRBD1
j_call: TRBJ2-7
v_call: TRBV6-5

cdr3_nt: TGTGCCAGCACCCCCGACAGGGCGTCTCCGGCTTTCTTT
cdr3_aa: CASTPDRASPAFF
clone_size: once
d_call: TRBD1
j_call: TRBJ1-1
v_call: TRBV6-5

cdr3_nt: TGTGCCATCAGTGAACAGGGCTCTGAAGCTTTCTTT
cdr3_aa: CAISEQGSEAFF
clone_size: -
d_call: -
j_call: TRBJ1-1
v_call: TRBV10-3

cdr3_nt: TGTGCCAGCAGCCCAAGCGCGAGGGGAAACTATGGCTACACCTTC
cdr3_aa: CASSPSARGNYGYTF
clone_size: large
d_call: -
j_call: TRBJ1-2
v_call: TRBV5-5

cdr3_nt: TGTGCCACCAGGGGGCTTCGAGATACGCAGTATTTT
cdr3_aa: CATRGLRDTQYF
clone_size: once
d_call: -
j_call: TRBJ2-3
v_call: TRBV24-1

cdr3_nt: TGTGCCAGTAGTCTTACGGGAGTAATTTACGAGCAGTACTTC
cdr3_aa: CASSLTGVIYEQYF
clone_size: -
d_call: -
j_call: TRBJ2-7
v_call: TRBV19

cdr3_nt: TGTGCCAGCAGGGGGATTATGAGCAATCAGCCCCAGCATTTT
cdr3_aa: CASRGIMSNQPQHF
clone_size: -
d_call: -
j_call: TRBJ1-5
v_call: TRBV28

cdr3_nt: TGTGCCAGCAGCTTAGCTGGACAGGGTAATTCACCCCTCCACTTT
cdr3_aa: CASSLAGQGNSPLHF
clone_size: -
d_call: TRBD1
j_call: TRBJ1-6
v_call: TRBV7-9

cdr3_nt: TGTGCCAGCAGTTTACCAACCTTTAACTATGGCTACACCTTC
cdr3_aa: CASSLPTFNYGYTF
clone_size: -
d_call: -
j_call: TRBJ1-2
v_call: TRBV28

cdr3_nt: TGCAGCGCGAGCGGGGGGGCCGGCGGGGAGCTGTTTTTT
cdr3_aa: CSASGGAGGELFF
clone_size: -
d_call: TRBD2
j_call: TRBJ2-2
v_call: TRBV29-1

cdr3_nt: TGTGCCAGCAGCCAGGCTAAATCCGAGCAGTACTTC
cdr3_aa: CASSQAKSEQYF
clone_size: -
d_call: -
j_call: TRBJ2-7
v_call: TRBV3-1/TRBV3-2

cdr3_nt: TGCGCCAGCAGTCAAATATGGGAACACGGAGCTGAAGCTTTCTTT
cdr3_aa: CASSQIWEHGAEAFF
clone_size: -
d_call: -
j_call: TRBJ1-1
v_call: TRBV23-1

cdr3_nt: TGTGCCAGCAGCCTCTTAACGGGACACTCGAACACTGAAGCTTTCTTT
cdr3_aa: CASSLLTGHSNTEAFF
clone_size: -
d_call: -
j_call: TRBJ1-1
v_call: TRBV13

cdr3_nt: TGTGCCAGCTCACCATCAGTAAACAATCAGCCCCAGCATTTT
cdr3_aa: CASSPSVNNQPQHF
clone_size: -
d_call: -
j_call: TRBJ1-5
v_call: TRBV18

cdr3_nt: TGTGCCAGCAGTGAAGGGGGACTAGTTCGCGAGCAGTTCTTC
cdr3_aa: CASSEGGLVREQFF
clone_size: -
d_call: TRBD2
j_call: TRBJ2-1
v_call: TRBV6-1

cdr3_nt: TGTGCCAGCAGCTTTTACAGGGGAGGGGGCGAGCAGTACTTC
cdr3_aa: CASSFYRGGGEQYF
clone_size: -
d_call: -
j_call: TRBJ2-7
v_call: TRBV5-6

cdr3_nt: TGTGCCAGCAGTTACAACAGCCTCTCCTACGAGCAGTACTTC
cdr3_aa: CASSYNSLSYEQYF
clone_size: -
d_call: -
j_call: TRBJ2-7
v_call: TRBV6-5

cdr3_nt: TGTGCCATCAGTGAGTCGTCCGGACGCCAAGAGACCCAGTACTTC
cdr3_aa: CAISESSGRQETQYF
clone_size: -
d_call: -
j_call: TRBJ2-5
v_call: TRBV10-3

cdr3_nt: TGTGCCAGCAGTTCTCCACCGGCCGAAAGCTCCTACAATGAGCAGTTCTTC
cdr3_aa: CASSSPPAESSYNEQFF
clone_size: -
d_call: -
j_call: TRBJ2-1
v_call: TRBV2

cdr3_nt: TGTGCCACCAGCTCTAGCGGGAGGGCCTACAATGAGCAGTTCTTC
cdr3_aa: CATSSSGRAYNEQFF
clone_size: -
d_call: TRBD2
j_call: TRBJ2-1
v_call: TRBV15

cdr3_nt: TGTGCCAGCAGCCGAGAGGGGGCCGGGGACAATGAGCAGTTCTTC
cdr3_aa: CASSREGAGDNEQFF
clone_size: -
d_call: TRBD1
j_call: TRBJ2-1
v_call: TRBV7-8

cdr3_nt: TGCAGCGTTTCCGACAGGGTTCAGTTCTTC
cdr3_aa: CSVSDRVQFF
clone_size: -
d_call: TRBD1
j_call: TRBJ2-1
v_call: TRBV29-1

cdr3_nt: TGTGCCAGCAGCTTAGTCCTTTACGGCGAGCAGTACTTC
cdr3_aa: CASSLVLYGEQYF
clone_size: -
d_call: -
j_call: TRBJ2-7
v_call: TRBV7-2

cdr3_nt: TGTGCCAGCAGTCGGGACAGGGGACAACCCCAGCATTTT
cdr3_aa: CASSRDRGQPQHF
clone_size: -
d_call: TRBD1
j_call: TRBJ1-5
v_call: TRBV27

cdr3_nt: TGTGCCAGCAGTTTAGCGGGGGGGCCGTCCAATGAGCAGTTCTTC
cdr3_aa: CASSLAGGPSNEQFF
clone_size: once
d_call: TRBD2
j_call: TRBJ2-1
v_call: TRBV7-2

cdr3_nt: TGTGCCAGCAGCCAGAAGGATGAGCAGTTCTTC
cdr3_aa: CASSQKDEQFF
clone_size: -
d_call: -
j_call: TRBJ2-1
v_call: TRBV4-2

cdr3_nt: TGTGCCAGCTCAAAAAGACAGGGGGCGGGCGCTGAAGCTTTCTTT
cdr3_aa: CASSKRQGAGAEAFF
clone_size: -
d_call: TRBD1
j_call: TRBJ1-1
v_call: TRBV18

cdr3_nt: TGTGCCAGCAGCTTACGGGGTCAGCCCCAGCATTTT
cdr3_aa: CASSLRGQPQHF
clone_size: -
d_call: -
j_call: TRBJ1-5
v_call: TRBV7-9

cdr3_nt: TGTGCCAGCAGTCTAGGGGGATTGGGCAAAAACATTCAGTACTTC
cdr3_aa: CASSLGGLGKNIQYF
clone_size: -
d_call: -
j_call: TRBJ2-4
v_call: TRBV28

cdr3_nt: TGTGCCTGGACACGGACAGGGGCCTACAATGAGCAGTTCTTC
cdr3_aa: CAWTRTGAYNEQFF
clone_size: -
d_call: TRBD1
j_call: TRBJ2-1
v_call: TRBV30

cdr3_nt: TGCGCCAGCAGCCCCACCGGGGACTACAATGAGCAGTTCTTC
cdr3_aa: CASSPTGDYNEQFF
clone_size: -
d_call: -
j_call: TRBJ2-1
v_call: TRBV5-1

cdr3_nt: TGTGCCAGCAGTTCCGGGACAGGACACTATGGCTACACCTTC
cdr3_aa: CASSSGTGHYGYTF
clone_size: -
d_call: TRBD1
j_call: TRBJ1-2
v_call: TRBV7-9

cdr3_nt: TGCGCCAGCAGCTTGGGGACAGGGTCCTACAATGAGCAGTTCTTC
cdr3_aa: CASSLGTGSYNEQFF
clone_size: -
d_call: TRBD1
j_call: TRBJ2-1
v_call: TRBV5-1

cdr3_nt: TGCAGTGCTAGAGGGGGAAACATTCAGTACTTC
cdr3_aa: CSARGGNIQYF
clone_size: -
d_call: -
j_call: TRBJ2-4
v_call: TRBV20-1

cdr3_nt: TGTGCCAGTAGTATACAAGACAGGGGAGAGACCCAGTACTTC
cdr3_aa: CASSIQDRGETQYF
clone_size: -
d_call: TRBD1
j_call: TRBJ2-5
v_call: TRBV19

cdr3_nt: TGCGCCAGCAGCCAAGATGGCAGTTCCGACTACGAGCAGTACTTC
cdr3_aa: CASSQDGSSDYEQYF
clone_size: -
d_call: -
j_call: TRBJ2-7
v_call: TRBV4-3

cdr3_nt: TGCAGCGTTCGCCGGGAACCTAACACTGAAGCTTTCTTT
cdr3_aa: CSVRREPNTEAFF
clone_size: once
d_call: -
j_call: TRBJ1-1
v_call: TRBV29-1

cdr3_nt: TGTGCCAGCAGCGTCGGACAGGAGAATCAGCCCCAGCATTTT
cdr3_aa: CASSVGQENQPQHF
clone_size: -
d_call: TRBD1
j_call: TRBJ1-5
v_call: TRBV9

cdr3_nt: TGTGCCACCAGTCCAAGGTGGTCGCGGGATGAGCAGTACTTC
cdr3_aa: CATSPRWSRDEQYF
clone_size: -
d_call: -
j_call: TRBJ2-7
v_call: TRBV24-1

cdr3_nt: TGTGCCAGCAGTAAAACCGGGACAGGCGTACACGAGCAGTACTTC
cdr3_aa: CASSKTGTGVHEQYF
clone_size: -
d_call: TRBD1
j_call: TRBJ2-7
v_call: TRBV6-5

cdr3_nt: TGTGCCTGGGGGGGATTCTCCTACAATGAGCAGTTCTTC
cdr3_aa: CAWGGFSYNEQFF
clone_size: -
d_call: -
j_call: TRBJ2-1
v_call: TRBV30

cdr3_nt: TGTGCCAGCACCTCCGGGACTAGCGGGGGAGATACGCAGTATTTT
cdr3_aa: CASTSGTSGGDTQYF
clone_size: -
d_call: TRBD2
j_call: TRBJ2-3
v_call: TRBV7-6

cdr3_nt: TGTGCCAGCAGTAGGGACCGCCACGAGCAGTACTTC
cdr3_aa: CASSRDRHEQYF
clone_size: -
d_call: -
j_call: TRBJ2-7
v_call: TRBV12-3/TRBV12-4

cdr3_nt: TGTGCCAGCAGCCTAATGGGGTACAATGAGCAGTTCTTC
cdr3_aa: CASSLMGYNEQFF
clone_size: -
d_call: -
j_call: TRBJ2-1
v_call: TRBV12-3/TRBV12-4

cdr3_nt: TGTGCCAGCATGACTGAGCGGGGACCCTACAATGAGCAGTTCTTC
cdr3_aa: CASMTERGPYNEQFF
clone_size: -
d_call: TRBD2
j_call: TRBJ2-1
v_call: TRBV2

cdr3_nt: TGTGCCACCAGTAAGGGGGGCGTCACTGAAGCTTTCTTT
cdr3_aa: CATSKGGVTEAFF
clone_size: -
d_call: -
j_call: TRBJ1-1
v_call: TRBV24-1

cdr3_nt: TGCAGCGTCTTGACAGGCTATAATTCACCCCTCCACTTT
cdr3_aa: CSVLTGYNSPLHF
clone_size: -
d_call: -
j_call: TRBJ1-6
v_call: TRBV29-1

cdr3_nt: TGTGCCAGCAGCTACAGCGGGGGGGCACAGACCCAGTACTTC
cdr3_aa: CASSYSGGAQTQYF
clone_size: once
d_call: TRBD2
j_call: TRBJ2-5
v_call: TRBV6-5

cdr3_nt: TGCGCCAGCAGCCATCCCCGATCCGACAGCTCTGGGGCCAACGTCCTGACTTTC
cdr3_aa: CASSHPRSDSSGANVLTF
clone_size: -
d_call: -
j_call: TRBJ2-6
v_call: TRBV4-1

cdr3_nt: TGTGCCAGCAGTGGACAGGGGCAAGAGACCCAGTACTTC
cdr3_aa: CASSGQGQETQYF
clone_size: -
d_call: TRBD1
j_call: TRBJ2-5
v_call: TRBV2

cdr3_nt: TGTGCCAGCAGCCAAGACCCGGGGGGTGTCACAGATACGCAGTATTTT
cdr3_aa: CASSQDPGGVTDTQYF
clone_size: -
d_call: TRBD2
j_call: TRBJ2-3
v_call: TRBV4-2

cdr3_nt: TGCGCCAGCAGCCGGGACACTAACTATGGCTACACCTTC
cdr3_aa: CASSRDTNYGYTF
clone_size: few
d_call: -
j_call: TRBJ1-2
v_call: TRBV4-1

cdr3_nt: TGTGCCAGCAGGGCCAGGAGCTATGAGCAGTTCTTC
cdr3_aa: CASRARSYEQFF
clone_size: -
d_call: -
j_call: TRBJ2-1
v_call: TRBV2

cdr3_nt: TGTGCCAGCAGCCAAAAACAGATGCGGGGGGAGGCTTTTAATTCACCCCTCCACTTT
cdr3_aa: CASSQKQMRGEAFNSPLHF
clone_size: -
d_call: -
j_call: TRBJ1-6
v_call: TRBV4-2

cdr3_nt: TGTGCTAGTGGTTTGCAGGGGCGAGGGGCCAACGTCCTGACTTTC
cdr3_aa: CASGLQGRGANVLTF
clone_size: -
d_call: -
j_call: TRBJ2-6
v_call: TRBV12-5

cdr3_nt: TGTGCCAGCAAGCCCTGGAAGGAGTATGGTGGGGAGCTGTTTTTT
cdr3_aa: CASKPWKEYGGELFF
clone_size: -
d_call: -
j_call: TRBJ2-2
v_call: TRBV11-1